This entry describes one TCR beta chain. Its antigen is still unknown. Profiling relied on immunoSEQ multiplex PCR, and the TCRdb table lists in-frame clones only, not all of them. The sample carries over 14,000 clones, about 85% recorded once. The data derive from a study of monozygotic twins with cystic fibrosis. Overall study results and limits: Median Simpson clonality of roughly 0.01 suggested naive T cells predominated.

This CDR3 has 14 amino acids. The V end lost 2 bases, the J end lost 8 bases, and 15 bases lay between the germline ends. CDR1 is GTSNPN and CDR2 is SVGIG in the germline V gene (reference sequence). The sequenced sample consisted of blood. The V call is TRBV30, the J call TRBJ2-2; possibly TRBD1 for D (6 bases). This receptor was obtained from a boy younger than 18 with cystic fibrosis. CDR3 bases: TGTGCCTGGAGTATTCACAGGGCGACAGGGGAGCTGTTTTTT. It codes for CAWSIHRATGELFF.